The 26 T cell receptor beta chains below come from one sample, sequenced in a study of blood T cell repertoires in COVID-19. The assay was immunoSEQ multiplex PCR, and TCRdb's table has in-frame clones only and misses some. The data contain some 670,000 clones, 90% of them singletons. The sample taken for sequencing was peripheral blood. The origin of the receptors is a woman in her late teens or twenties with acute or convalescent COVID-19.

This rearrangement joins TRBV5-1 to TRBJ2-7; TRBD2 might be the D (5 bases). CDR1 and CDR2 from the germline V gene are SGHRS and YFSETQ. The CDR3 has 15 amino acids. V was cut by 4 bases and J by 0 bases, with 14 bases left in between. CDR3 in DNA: TGCGCCAGCAGCCTCCTAGCCGAGAGCTCCTACGAGCAGTACTTC. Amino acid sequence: CASSLLAESSYEQYF.

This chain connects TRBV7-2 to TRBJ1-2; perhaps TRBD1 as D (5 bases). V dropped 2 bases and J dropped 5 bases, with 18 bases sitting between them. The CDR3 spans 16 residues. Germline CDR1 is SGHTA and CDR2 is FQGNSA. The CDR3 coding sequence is TGTGCCAGCAGCTTATTAGACCCCGGCAGGGATTATGGCTACACCTTC. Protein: CASSLLDPGRDYGYTF.

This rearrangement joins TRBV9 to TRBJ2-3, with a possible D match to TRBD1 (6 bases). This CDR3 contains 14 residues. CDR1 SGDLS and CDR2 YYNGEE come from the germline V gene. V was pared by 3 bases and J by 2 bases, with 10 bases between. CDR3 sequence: CASSAEGVTDTQYF. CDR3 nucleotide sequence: TGTGCCAGCAGCGCCGAGGGGGTCACAGATACGCAGTATTTT.

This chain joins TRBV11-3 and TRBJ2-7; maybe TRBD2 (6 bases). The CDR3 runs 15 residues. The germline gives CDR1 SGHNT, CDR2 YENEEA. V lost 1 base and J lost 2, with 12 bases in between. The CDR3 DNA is TGTGCCAGCAGCTTAGGCCCGGGGGTCCCCTACGAGCAGTACTTC. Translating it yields CASSLGPGVPYEQYF. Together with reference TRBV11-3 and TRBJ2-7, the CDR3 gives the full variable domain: EAGVVQSPRYKIIEKKQPVAFWCNPISGHNTLYWYLQNLGQGPELLIRYENEEAVDDSQLPKDRFSAERLKGVDSTLKIQPAELGDSAVYLCASSLGPGVPYEQYFGPGTRLTVT.

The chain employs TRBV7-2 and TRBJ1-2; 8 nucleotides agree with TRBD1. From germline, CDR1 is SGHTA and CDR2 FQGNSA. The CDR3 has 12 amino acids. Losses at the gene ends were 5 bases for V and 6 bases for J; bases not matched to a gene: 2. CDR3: CASSQQGDGYTF. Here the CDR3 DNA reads TGTGCCAGCAGCCAACAGGGGGATGGCTACACCTTC.

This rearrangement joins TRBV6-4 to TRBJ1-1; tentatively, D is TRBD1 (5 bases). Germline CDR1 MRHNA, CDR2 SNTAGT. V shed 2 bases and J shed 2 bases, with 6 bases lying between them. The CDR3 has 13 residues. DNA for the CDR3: TGTGCCAGCAGTGACGACAGCAACACTGAAGCTTTCTTT. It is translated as CASSDDSNTEAFF.

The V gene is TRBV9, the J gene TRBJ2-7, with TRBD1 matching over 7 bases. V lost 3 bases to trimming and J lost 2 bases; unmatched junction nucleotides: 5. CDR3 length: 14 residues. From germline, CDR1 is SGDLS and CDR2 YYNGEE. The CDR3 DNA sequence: TGTGCCAGCAGCGCGACAGGGTTACCCTACGAGCAGTACTTC. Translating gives CASSATGLPYEQYF.

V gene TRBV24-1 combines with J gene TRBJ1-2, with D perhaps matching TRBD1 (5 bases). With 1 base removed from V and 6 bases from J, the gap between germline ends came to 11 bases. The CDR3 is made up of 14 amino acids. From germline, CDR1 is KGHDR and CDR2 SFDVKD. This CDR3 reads CATSDFPGPDGYTF. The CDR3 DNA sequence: TGTGCCACCAGTGATTTCCCAGGGCCGGATGGCTACACCTTC.

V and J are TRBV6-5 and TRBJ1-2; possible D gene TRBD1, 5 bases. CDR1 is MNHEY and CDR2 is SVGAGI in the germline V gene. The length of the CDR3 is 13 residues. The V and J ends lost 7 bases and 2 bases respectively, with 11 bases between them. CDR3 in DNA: TGTGCCAGCACGGGGCGGGGGAACTATGGCTACACCTTC. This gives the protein CASTGRGNYGYTF.

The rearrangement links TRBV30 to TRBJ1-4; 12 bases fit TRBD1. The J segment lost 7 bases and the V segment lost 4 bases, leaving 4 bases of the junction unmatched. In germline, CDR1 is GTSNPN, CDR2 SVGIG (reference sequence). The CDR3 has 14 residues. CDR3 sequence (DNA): TGTGCCTGGACGGGACAGGGGGCTTTTGAAAAACTGTTTTTT. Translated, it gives CAWTGQGAFEKLFF. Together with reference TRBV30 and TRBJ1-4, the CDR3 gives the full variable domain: SQTIHQWPATLVQPVGSPLSLECTVEGTSNPNLYWYRQAAGRGLQLLFYSVGIGQISSEVPQNLSASRPQDRQFILSSKKLLLSDSGFYLCAWTGQGAFEKLFFGSGTQLSVL.

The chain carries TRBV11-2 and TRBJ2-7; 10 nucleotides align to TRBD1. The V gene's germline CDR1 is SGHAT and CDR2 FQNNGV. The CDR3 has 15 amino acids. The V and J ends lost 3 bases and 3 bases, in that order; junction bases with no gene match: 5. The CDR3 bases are TGTGCCAGCAGCTTTGGGACAGGGGCCCTCTACGAGCAGTACTTC. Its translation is CASSFGTGALYEQYF.

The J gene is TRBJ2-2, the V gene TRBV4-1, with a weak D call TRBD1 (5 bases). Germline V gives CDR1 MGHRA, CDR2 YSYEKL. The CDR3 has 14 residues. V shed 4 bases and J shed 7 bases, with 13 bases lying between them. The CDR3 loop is CASSPNSQGGELFF. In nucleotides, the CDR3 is TGCGCCAGCAGCCCCAACTCCCAGGGCGGGGAGCTGTTTTTT.

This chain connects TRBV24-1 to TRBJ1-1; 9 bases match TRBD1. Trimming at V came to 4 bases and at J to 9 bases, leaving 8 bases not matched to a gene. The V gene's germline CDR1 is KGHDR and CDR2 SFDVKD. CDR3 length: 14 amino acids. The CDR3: CATSDPRDRVKAFF. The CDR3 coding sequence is TGTGCCACCAGTGACCCGAGGGACAGGGTTAAAGCTTTCTTT.

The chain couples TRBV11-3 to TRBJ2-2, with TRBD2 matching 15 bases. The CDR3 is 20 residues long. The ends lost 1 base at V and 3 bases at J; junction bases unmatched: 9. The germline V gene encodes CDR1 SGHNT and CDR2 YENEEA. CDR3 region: CASSLAPGLAGGPDTGELFF. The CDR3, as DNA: TGTGCCAGCAGCTTAGCACCGGGACTAGCGGGGGGCCCGGACACCGGGGAGCTGTTTTTT.

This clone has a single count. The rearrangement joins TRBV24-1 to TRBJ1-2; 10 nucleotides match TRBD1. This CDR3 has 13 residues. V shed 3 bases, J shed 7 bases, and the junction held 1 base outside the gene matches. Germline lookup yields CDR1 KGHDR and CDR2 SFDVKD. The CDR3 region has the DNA TGTGCCACCAGTGATAGGGACAGGGGTGGCTACACCTTC. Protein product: CATSDRDRGGYTF.

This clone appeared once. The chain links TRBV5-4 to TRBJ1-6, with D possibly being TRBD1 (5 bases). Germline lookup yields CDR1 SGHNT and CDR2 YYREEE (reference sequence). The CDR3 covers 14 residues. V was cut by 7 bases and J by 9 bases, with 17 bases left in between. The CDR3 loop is CASAHGGNSSPLHF. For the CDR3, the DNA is TGTGCCAGCGCGCATGGGGGGAACTCTTCACCCCTCCACTTT.

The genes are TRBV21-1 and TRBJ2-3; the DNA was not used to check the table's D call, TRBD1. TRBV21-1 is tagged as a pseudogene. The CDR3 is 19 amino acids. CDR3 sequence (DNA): TGTGCCAGCAGCCCTCAGTATCAGGGGAAGGAGGTTCACACAGATACGCAGTATTTT. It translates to CASSPQYQGKEVHTDTQYF.

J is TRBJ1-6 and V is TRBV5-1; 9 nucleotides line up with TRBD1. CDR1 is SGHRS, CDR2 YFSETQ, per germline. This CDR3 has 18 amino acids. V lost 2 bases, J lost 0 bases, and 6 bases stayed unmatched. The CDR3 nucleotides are TGCGCCAGCAGCTTTCGGACAGGGGCAGGCTCCTATAATTCACCCCTCCACTTT. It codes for CASSFRTGAGSYNSPLHF.

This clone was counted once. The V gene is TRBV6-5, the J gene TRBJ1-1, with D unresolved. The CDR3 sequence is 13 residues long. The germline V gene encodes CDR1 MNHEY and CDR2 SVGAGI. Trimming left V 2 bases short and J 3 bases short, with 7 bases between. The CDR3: CASSYATDTEAFF. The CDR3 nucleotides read TGTGCCAGCAGTTACGCAACGGACACTGAAGCTTTCTTT.

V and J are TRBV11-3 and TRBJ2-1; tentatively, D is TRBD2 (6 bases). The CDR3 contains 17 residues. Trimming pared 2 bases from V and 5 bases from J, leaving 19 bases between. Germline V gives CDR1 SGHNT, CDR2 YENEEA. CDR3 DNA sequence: TGTGCCAGCAGCTTAACTCCCGGGACTGCCTTAAACAATGAGCAGTTCTTC. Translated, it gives CASSLTPGTALNNEQFF.

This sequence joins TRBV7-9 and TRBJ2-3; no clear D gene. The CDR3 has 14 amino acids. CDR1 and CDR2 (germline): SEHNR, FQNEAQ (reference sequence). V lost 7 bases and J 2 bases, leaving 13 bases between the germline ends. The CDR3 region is CASTHPIYTDTQYF. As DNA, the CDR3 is TGTGCCAGCACCCACCCAATCTACACAGATACGCAGTATTTT.

CDR3 sequence: CASSAGAGASYGYTF. The CDR3 DNA follows: TGTGCCAGCAGCGCTGGGGCAGGGGCGTCCTATGGCTACACCTTC. The V gene is TRBV9, the J gene TRBJ1-2; tentative D call: TRBD1 (6 bases). The CDR3 is 15 amino acids. The germline V gene encodes CDR1 SGDLS and CDR2 YYNGEE. The V end lost 3 bases, the J end lost 4 bases, and 16 bases lay between the germline ends.

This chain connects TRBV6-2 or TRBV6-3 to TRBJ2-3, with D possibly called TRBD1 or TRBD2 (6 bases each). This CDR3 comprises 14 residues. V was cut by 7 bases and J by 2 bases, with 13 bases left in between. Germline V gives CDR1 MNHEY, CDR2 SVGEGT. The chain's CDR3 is CASTPGAHTDTQYF. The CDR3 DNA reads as TGTGCCAGCACCCCGGGGGCTCACACAGATACGCAGTATTTT.

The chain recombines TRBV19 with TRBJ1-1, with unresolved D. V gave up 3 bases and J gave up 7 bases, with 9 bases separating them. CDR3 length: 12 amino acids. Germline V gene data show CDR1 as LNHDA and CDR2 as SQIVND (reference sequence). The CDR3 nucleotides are TGTGCCAGTAGTATGGGGAGGATTGAAGCTTTCTTT. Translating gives CASSMGRIEAFF.

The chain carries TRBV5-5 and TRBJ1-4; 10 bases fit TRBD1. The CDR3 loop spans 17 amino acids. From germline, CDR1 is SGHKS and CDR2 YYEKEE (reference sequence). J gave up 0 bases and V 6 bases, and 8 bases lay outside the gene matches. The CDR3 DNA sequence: TGTGCCAGCAAAAGGACAGGGGGAAGAGCAACTAATGAAAAACTGTTTTTT. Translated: CASKRTGGRATNEKLFF.

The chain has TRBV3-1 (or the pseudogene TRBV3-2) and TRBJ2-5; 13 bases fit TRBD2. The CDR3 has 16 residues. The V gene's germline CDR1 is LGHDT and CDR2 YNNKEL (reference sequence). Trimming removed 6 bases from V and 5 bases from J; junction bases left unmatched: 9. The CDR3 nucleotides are TGTGCCAGCAGGGATAGACTAGCGGGGGGAGGTGAGACCCAGTACTTC. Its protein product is CASRDRLAGGGETQYF.